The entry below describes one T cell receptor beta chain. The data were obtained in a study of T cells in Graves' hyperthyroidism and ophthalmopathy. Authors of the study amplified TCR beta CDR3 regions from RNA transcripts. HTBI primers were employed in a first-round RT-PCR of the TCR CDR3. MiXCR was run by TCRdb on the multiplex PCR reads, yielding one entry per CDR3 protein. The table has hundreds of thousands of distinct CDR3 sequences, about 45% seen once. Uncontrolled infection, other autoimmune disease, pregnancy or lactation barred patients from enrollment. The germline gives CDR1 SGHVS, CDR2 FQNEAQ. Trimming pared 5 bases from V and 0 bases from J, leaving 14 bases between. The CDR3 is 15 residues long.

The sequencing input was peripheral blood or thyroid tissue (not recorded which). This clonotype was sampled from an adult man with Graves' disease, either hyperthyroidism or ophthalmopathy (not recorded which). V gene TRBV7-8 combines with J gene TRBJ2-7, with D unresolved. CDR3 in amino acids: CASSQVAIPSYEQYF. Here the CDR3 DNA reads TGTGCCAGCAGCCAAGTGGCGATTCCCTCCTACGAGCAGTACTTC.